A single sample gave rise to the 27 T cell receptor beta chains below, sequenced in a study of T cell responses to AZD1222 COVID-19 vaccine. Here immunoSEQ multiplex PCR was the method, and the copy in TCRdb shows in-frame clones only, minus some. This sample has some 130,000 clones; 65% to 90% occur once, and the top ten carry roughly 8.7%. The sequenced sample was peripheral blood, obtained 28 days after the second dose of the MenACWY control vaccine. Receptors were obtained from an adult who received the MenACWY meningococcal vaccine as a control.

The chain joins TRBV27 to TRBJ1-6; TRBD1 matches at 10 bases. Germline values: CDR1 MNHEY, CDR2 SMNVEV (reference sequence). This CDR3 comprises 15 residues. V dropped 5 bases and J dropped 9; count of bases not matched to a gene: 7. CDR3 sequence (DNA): TGTGCCAGCAGTCCCGACAGGGGGCAATCTTCACCCCTCCACTTT. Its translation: CASSPDRGQSSPLHF.

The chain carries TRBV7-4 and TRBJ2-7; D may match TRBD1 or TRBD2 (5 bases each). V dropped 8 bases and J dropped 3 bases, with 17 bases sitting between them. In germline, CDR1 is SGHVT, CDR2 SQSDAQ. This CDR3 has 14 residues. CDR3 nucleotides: TGTGCCAGCTCACCCCCGGGGCTCAACTACGAGCAGTACGTC. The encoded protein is CASSPPGLNYEQYV.

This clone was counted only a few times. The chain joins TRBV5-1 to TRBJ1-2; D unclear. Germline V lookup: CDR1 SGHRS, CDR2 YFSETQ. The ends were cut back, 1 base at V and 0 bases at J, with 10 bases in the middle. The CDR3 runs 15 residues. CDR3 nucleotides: TGCGCCAGCAGCTTGAGATTGGAGGCTAACTATGGCTACACCTTC. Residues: CASSLRLEANYGYTF.

Here the CDR3 reads CASSLVAAGYLETQYF. In nucleotides, the CDR3 is TGTGCCAGCAGCTTGGTGGCAGCCGGGTATCTAGAGACCCAGTACTTC. The V call is TRBV5-6, the J call TRBJ2-5, with D unclear. V was trimmed by 0 bases and J by 4 bases, leaving 16 bases between them. CDR1 and CDR2 from the germline V gene are SGHDT and YYEEEE. The CDR3 sequence is 16 residues long. Full variable domain (outside the CDR3, taken from reference TRBV5-6 and TRBJ2-5): DAGVTQSPTHLIKTRGQQVTLRCSPKSGHDTVSWYQQALGQGPQFIFQYYEEEERQRGNFPDRFSGHQFPNYSSELNVNALLLGDSALYLCASSLVAAGYLETQYFGPGTRLLVL.

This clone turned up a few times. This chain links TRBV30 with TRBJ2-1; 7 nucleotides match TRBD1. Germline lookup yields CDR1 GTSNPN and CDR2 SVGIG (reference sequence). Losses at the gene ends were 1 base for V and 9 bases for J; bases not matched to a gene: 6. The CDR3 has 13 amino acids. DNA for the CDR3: TGTGCCTGGAGTGGGGGACAGAACCTTGAGCAGTTCTTC. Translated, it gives CAWSGGQNLEQFF. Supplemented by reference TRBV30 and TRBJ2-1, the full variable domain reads SQTIHQWPATLVQPVGSPLSLECTVEGTSNPNLYWYRQAAGRGLQLLFYSVGIGQISSEVPQNLSASRPQDRQFILSSKKLLLSDSGFYLCAWSGGQNLEQFFGPGTRLTVL.

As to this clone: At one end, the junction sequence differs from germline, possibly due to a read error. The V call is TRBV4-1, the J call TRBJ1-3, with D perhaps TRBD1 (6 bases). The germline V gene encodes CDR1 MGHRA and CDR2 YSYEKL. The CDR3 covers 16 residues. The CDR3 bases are TGCGCCAGCACCCAAGAGGGGGGGGCGCGTGGAAACACCATATATTTT. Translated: CASTQEGGARGNTIYF.

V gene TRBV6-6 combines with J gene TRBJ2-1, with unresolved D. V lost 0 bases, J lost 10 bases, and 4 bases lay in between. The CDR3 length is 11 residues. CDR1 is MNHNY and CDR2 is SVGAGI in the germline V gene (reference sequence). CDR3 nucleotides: TGTGCCAGCAGTTACTCCACCGAGCAGTTCTTC. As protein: CASSYSTEQFF.

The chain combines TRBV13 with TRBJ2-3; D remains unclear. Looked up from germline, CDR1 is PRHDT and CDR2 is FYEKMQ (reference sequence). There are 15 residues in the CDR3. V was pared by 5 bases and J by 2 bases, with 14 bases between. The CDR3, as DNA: TGTGCCAGCAGCCCACGCGGAGACATCACAGATACGCAGTATTTT. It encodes CASSPRGDITDTQYF.

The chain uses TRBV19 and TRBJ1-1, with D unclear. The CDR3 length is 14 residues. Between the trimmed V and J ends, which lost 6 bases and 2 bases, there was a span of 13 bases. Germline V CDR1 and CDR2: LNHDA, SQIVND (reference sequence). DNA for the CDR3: TGTGCCAGTAGCCGGGATTCTGAAAACACTGAAGCTTTCTTT. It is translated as CASSRDSENTEAFF.

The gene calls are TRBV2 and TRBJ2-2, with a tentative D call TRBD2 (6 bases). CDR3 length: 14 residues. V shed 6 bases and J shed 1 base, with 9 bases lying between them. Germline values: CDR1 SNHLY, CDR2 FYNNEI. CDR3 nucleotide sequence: TGTGCCAGCAGGGGACTCATGAACACCGGGGAGCTGTTTTTT. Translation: CASRGLMNTGELFF.

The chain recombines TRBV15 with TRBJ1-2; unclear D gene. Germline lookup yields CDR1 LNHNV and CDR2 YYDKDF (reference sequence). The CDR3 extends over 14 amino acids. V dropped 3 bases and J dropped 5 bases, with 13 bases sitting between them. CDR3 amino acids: CATSSPAQYYGYTF. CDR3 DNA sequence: TGTGCCACCAGCAGTCCTGCCCAGTATTATGGCTACACCTTC.

The CDR3 DNA reads as TGTGCCAGCAGTTTGGGACAGCTTTACTACGAGCAGTACTTC. Translation gives CASSLGQLYYEQYF. V is TRBV2 and J is TRBJ2-7; 7 bases fit TRBD1. The CDR3 covers 14 residues. Looked up from germline, CDR1 is SNHLY and CDR2 is FYNNEI. The ends lost 5 bases at V and 3 bases at J; junction bases unmatched: 7.

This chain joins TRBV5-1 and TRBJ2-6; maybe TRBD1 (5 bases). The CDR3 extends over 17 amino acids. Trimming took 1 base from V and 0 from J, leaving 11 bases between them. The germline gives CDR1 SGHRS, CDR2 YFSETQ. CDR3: CASSLYGQISGANVLTF. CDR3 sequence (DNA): TGCGCCAGCAGCTTGTACGGACAAATCTCTGGGGCCAACGTCCTGACTTTC.

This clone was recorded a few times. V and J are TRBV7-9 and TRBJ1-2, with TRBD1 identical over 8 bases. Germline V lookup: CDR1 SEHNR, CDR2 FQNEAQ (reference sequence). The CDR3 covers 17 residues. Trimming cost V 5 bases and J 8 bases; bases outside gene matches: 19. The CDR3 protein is CASSRTGSLTTSTGYTF. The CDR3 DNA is TGTGCCAGCAGCCGGACAGGGAGCCTAACTACTTCAACGGGCTACACCTTC.

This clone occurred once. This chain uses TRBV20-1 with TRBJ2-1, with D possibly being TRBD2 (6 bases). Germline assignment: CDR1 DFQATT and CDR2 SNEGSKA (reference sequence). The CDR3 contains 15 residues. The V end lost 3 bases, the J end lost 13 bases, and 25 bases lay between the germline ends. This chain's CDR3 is CSASPRYDRGTFQFF. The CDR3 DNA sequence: TGCAGTGCTAGTCCCCGCTATGATCGGGGGACCTTTCAGTTCTTC.

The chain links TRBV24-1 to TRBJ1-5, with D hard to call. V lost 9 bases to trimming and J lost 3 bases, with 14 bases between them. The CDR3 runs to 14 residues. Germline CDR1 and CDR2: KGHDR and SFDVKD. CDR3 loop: CATSIGQANQPQHF. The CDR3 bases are TGTGCCACCTCTATTGGGCAGGCCAATCAGCCCCAGCATTTT.

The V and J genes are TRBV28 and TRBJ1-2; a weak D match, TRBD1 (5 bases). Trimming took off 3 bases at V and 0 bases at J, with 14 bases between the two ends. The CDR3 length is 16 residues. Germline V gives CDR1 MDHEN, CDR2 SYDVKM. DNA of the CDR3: TGTGCCAGCAGTTTTGGGGGGACGGAAGCTAACTATGGCTACACCTTC. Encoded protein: CASSFGGTEANYGYTF.

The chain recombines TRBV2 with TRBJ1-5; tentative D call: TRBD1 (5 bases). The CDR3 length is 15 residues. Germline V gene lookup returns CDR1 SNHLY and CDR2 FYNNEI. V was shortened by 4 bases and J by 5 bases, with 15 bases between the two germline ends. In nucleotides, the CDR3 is TGTGCCAGCAGTGTACAGGAGCTTCTCCATCAGCCCCAGCATTTT. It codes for CASSVQELLHQPQHF.

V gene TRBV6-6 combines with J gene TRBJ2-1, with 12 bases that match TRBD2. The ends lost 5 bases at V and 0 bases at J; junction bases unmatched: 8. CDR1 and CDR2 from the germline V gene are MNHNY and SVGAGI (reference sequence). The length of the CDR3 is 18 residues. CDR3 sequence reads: CASSPLAGGTSSYNEQFF. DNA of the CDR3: TGTGCCAGCAGTCCTCTAGCGGGGGGGACCAGCTCCTACAATGAGCAGTTCTTC.

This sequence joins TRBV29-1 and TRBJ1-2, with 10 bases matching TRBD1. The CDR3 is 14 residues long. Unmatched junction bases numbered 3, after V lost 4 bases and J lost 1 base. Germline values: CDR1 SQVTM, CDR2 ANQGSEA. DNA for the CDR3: TGCAGCGTTGGGGACAGGGGTAATAACTATGGCTACACCTTC. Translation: CSVGDRGNNYGYTF. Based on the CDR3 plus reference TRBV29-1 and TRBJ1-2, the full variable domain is SAVISQKPSRDICQRGTSLTIQCQVDSQVTMMFWYRQQPGQSLTLIATANQGSEATYESGFVIDKFPISRPNLTFSTLTVSNMSPEDSSIYLCSVGDRGNNYGYTFGSGTRLTVV.

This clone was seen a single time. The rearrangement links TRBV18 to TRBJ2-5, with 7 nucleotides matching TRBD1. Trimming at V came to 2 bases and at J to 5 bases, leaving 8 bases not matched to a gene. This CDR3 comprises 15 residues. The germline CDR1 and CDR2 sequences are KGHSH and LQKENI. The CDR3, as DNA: TGTGCCAGCTCACCAGAGGGGGCGATAGGTGAGACCCAGTACTTC. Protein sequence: CASSPEGAIGETQYF.

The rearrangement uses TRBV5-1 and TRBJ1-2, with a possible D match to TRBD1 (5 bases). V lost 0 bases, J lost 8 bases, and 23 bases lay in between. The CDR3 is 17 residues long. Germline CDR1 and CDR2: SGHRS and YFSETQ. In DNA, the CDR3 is TGCGCCAGCAGCTTGGATCCAGGGATCTCTACGGCAGGAGGCTACACCTTC. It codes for CASSLDPGISTAGGYTF.

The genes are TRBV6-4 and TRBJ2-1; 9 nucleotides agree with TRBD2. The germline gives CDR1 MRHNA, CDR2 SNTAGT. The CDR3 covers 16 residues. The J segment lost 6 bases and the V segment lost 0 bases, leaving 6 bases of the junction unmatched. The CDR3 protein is CASSDSTSGETNEQFF. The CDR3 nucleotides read TGTGCCAGCAGTGACTCGACTAGCGGAGAGACCAATGAGCAGTTCTTC.

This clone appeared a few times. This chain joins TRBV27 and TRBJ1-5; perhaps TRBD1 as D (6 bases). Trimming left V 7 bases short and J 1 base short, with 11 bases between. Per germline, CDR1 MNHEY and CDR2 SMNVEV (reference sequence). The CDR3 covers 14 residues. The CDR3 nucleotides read TGTGCCAGCACCGACAGGAGAAGCAATCAGCCCCAGCATTTT. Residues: CASTDRRSNQPQHF.

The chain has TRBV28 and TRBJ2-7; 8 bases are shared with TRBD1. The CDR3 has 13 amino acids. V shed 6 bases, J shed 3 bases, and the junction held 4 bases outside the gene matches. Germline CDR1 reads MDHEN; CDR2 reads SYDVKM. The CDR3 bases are TGTGCCAGCAGAGCAGGGGGCATCTACGAGCAGTACTTC. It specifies CASRAGGIYEQYF.

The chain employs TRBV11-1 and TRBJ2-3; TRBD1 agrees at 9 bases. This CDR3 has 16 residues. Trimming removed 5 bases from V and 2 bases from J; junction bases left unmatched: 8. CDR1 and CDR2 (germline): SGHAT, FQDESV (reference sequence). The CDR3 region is CASSPRDRVSTDTQYF. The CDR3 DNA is TGTGCCAGCAGCCCGCGGGACAGGGTATCCACAGATACGCAGTATTTT.

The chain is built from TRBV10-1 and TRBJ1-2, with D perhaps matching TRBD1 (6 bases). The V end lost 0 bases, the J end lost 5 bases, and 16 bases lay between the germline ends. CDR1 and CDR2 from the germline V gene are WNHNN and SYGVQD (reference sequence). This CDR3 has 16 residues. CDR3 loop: CASSESNGQTEYGYTF. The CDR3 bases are TGCGCCAGCAGTGAGTCTAATGGACAGACTGAGTATGGCTACACCTTC.